This T cell receptor beta chain stems from a study of shared clonotypes between healthy human individuals. Study as a whole: Plates per donor: three CD4 naive, three CD4 memory, two CD8 naive, one CD8 memory.

At deep level, the assay was performed. Genomic DNA from each subset was divided evenly over several immunoSEQ plates. Measured with immunoSEQ multiplex PCR; TCRdb has only the in-frame clones, and not every one. The repertoire holds 2 million or so clones, with just under 95% as singletons. With 6 bases removed from V and 6 bases from J, the gap between germline ends came to 21 bases. Per the germline V gene, CDR1 is LGHNT and CDR2 is FRNRAP. The CDR3 spans 15 residues. Only CD45RO-negative cells positively selected for CCR7 counted as naive CD8 cells, so terminally differentiated effector memory CD45RA+ cells were excluded.

Source material: naive CD8+ T cells sorted from blood. This TCR came from a man between 18 and 35 years old in good health. This chain uses TRBV12-5 with TRBJ2-7; perhaps TRBD2 as D (6 bases). CDR3 in amino acids: CASGPTGTRLSEQYF. The CDR3 DNA reads as TGTGCTAGTGGCCCCACCGGGACTCGTCTCTCCGAGCAGTACTTC. Based on the CDR3 plus reference TRBV12-5 and TRBJ2-7, the full variable domain is DARVTQTPRHKVTEMGQEVTMRCQPILGHNTVFWYRQTMMQGLELLAYFRNRAPLDDSGMPKDRFSAEMPDATLATLKIQPSEPRDSAVYFCASGPTGTRLSEQYFGPGTRLTVT.